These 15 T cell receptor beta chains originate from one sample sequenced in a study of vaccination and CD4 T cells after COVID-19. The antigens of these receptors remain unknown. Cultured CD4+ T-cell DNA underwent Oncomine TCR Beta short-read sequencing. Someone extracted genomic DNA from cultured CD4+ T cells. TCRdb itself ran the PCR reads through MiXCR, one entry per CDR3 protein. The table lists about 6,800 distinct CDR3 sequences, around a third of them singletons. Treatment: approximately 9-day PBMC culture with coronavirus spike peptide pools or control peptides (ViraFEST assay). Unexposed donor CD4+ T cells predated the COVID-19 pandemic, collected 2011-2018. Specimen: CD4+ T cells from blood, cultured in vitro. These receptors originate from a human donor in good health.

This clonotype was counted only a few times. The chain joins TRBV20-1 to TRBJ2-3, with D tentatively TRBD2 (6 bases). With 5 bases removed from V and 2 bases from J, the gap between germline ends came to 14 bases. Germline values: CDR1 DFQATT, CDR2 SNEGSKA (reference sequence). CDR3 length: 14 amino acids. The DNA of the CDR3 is TGCAGTGCTCCTCCAGGGACTCTCACAGATACGCAGTATTTT. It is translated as CSAPPGTLTDTQYF.

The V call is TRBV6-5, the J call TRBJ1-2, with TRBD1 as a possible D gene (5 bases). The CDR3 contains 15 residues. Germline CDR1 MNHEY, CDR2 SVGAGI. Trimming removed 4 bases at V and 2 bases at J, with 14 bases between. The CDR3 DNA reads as TGTGCCAGCAGTTCAACAGGCCTTTCAAACTATGGCTACACCTTC. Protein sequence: CASSSTGLSNYGYTF.

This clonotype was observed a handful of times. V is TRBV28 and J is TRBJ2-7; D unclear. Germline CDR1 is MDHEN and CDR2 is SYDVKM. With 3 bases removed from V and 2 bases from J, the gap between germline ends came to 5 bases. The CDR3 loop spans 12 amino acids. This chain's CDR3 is CASSFQAYEQYF. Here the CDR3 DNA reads TGTGCCAGCAGTTTTCAAGCCTACGAGCAGTACTTC. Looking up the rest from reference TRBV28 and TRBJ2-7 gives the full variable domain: DVKVTQSSRYLVKRTGEKVFLECVQDMDHENMFWYRQDPGLGLRLIYFSYDVKMKEKGDIPEGYSVSREKKERFSLILESASTNQTSMYLCASSFQAYEQYFGPGTRLTVT.

The CDR3 sequence is CASSLAQSDIQPQHF. CDR3 coding DNA: TGTGCCAGCAGCTTAGCGCAGTCTGATATTCAGCCCCAGCATTTT. This rearrangement joins TRBV7-2 to TRBJ1-5; D remains ambiguous. Germline V gene sequence: CDR1 SGHTA, CDR2 FQGNSA. The CDR3 is 15 residues long. The V and J ends lost 0 bases and 6 bases respectively, with 12 bases between them.

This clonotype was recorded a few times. CDR3 coding DNA: TGCAGTGCTAGACCTACTAGCGGCTCCTACAATGAGCAGTTCTTC. Translated, it gives CSARPTSGSYNEQFF. The rearrangement uses TRBV20-1 and TRBJ2-1; 8 bases map to TRBD2. The CDR3 sequence is 15 residues long. Germline CDR1 and CDR2: DFQATT and SNEGSKA (reference sequence). J was trimmed by 0 bases and V by 2 bases; bases with no gene match: 3.

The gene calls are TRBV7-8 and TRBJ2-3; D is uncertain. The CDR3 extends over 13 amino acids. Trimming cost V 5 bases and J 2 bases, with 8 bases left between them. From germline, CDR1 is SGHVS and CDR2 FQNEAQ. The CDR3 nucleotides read TGTGCCAGCAGCCCTCGCCTCACAGATACGCAGTATTTT. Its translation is CASSPRLTDTQYF. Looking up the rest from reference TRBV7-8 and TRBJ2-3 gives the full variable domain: GAGVSQSPRYKVAKRGQDVALRCDPISGHVSLFWYQQALGQGPEFLTYFQNEAQLDKSGLPSDRFFAERPEGSVSTLKIQRTQQEDSAVYLCASSPRLTDTQYFGPGTRLTVL.

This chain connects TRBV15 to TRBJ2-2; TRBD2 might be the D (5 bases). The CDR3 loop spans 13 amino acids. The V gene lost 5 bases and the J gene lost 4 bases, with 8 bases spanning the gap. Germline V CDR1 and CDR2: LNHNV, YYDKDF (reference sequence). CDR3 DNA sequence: TGTGCCACCAGCGCCGAGGGCACCGGGGAGCTGTTTTTT. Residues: CATSAEGTGELFF.

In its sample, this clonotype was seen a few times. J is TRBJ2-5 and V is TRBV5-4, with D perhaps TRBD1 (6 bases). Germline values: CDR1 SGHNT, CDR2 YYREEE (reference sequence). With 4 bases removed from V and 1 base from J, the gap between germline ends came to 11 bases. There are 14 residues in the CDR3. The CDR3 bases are TGTGCCAGCAGCCTCGGACAGCTCCAAGAGACCCAGTACTTC. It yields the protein CASSLGQLQETQYF.

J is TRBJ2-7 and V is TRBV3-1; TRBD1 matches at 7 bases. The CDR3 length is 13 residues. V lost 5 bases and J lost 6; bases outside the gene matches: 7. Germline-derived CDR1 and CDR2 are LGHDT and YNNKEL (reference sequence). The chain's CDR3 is CASSSRQGGEQYF. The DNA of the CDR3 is TGTGCCAGCAGCTCCCGACAGGGTGGCGAGCAGTACTTC.

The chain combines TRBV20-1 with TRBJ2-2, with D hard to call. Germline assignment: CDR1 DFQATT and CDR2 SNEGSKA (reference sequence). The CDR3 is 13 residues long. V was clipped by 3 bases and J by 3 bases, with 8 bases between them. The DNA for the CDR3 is TGCAGTGCTAGCGTAGGATACACCGGGGAGCTGTTTTTT. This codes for CSASVGYTGELFF.

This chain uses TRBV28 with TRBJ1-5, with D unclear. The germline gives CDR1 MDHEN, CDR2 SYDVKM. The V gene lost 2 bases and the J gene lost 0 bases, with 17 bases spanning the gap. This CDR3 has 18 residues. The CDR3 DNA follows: TGTGCCAGCAGTTTAGGGCTCGGCAGCCGTTATAGCAATCAGCCCCAGCATTTT. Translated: CASSLGLGSRYSNQPQHF.

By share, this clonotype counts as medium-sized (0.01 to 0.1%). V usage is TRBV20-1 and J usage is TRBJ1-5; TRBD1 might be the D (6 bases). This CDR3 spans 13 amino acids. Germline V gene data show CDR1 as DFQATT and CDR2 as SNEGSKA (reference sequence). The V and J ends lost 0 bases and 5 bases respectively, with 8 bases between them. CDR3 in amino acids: CSAREDRYQPQHF. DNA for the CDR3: TGCAGTGCTAGAGAGGACAGATATCAGCCCCAGCATTTT.

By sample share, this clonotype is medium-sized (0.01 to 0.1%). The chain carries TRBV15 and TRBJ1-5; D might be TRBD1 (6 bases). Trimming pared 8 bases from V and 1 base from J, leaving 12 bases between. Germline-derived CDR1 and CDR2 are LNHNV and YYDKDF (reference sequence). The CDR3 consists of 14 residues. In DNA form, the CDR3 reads TGTGCCACCGCAGACAGGCTGAGCAATCAGCCCCAGCATTTT. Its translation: CATADRLSNQPQHF.

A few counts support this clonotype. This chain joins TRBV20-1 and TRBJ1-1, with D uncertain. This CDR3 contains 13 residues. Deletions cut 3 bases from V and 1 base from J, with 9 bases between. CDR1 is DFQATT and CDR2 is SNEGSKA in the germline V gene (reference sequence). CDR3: CSARNAGNTEAFF. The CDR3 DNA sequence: TGCAGTGCTAGGAACGCGGGGAACACTGAAGCTTTCTTT.

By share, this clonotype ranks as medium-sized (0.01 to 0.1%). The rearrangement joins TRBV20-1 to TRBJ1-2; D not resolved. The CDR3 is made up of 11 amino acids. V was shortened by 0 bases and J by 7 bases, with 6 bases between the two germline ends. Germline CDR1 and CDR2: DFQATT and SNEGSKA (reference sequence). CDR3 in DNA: TGCAGTGCTAGAGATGTGCTTGGCTACACCTTC. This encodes CSARDVLGYTF.